This T cell receptor beta chain was identified during a study of T cell repertoires in cytomegalovirus infection. The overall study: Through public TCR beta signatures, both CMV infection and matching HLA type were indicated.

TCRdb re-called the reads through MiXCR, storing one row per CDR3 protein. The data contain hundreds of thousands of distinct CDR3 sequences, approximately 30% of them singletons. Comments on this clonotype: Its specificity is not known.

The CDR3 is made up of 12 amino acids. Trimming cost V 0 bases and J 8 bases, with 5 bases left between them. Germline values: CDR1 SEHNR, CDR2 FQNEAQ (reference sequence). Whole-study findings and limits: Public TCR beta family frequency separated CMV-and-HLA carriers, including in an independent cohort. Clonotypes of TCR beta that were HLA-C-restricted and CMV-specific dominated the ex vivo response.

The sample comprised PBMCs. The clonotype originates from a human donor in good health (CMV status not recorded). Some clones in this sample may be carry-over from other donors' samples. The V and J genes are TRBV7-9 and TRBJ1-5; D uncertain. CDR3 coding DNA: TGTGCCAGCAGCTTAGCGAGAGAGCCCCAGCATTTT. Encoded protein: CASSLAREPQHF.